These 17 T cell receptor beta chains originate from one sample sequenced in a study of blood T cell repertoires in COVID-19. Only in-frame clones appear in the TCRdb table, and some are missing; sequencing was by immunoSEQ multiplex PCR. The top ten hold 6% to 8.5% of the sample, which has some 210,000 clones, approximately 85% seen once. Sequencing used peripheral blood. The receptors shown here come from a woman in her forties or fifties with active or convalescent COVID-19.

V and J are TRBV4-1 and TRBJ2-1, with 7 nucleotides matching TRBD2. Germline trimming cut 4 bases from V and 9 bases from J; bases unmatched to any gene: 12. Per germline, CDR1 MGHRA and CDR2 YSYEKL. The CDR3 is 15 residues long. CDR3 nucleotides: TGCGCCAGCAGCCTACCGGGACGGGGGGTTGGTGAGCAGTTCTTC. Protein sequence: CASSLPGRGVGEQFF.

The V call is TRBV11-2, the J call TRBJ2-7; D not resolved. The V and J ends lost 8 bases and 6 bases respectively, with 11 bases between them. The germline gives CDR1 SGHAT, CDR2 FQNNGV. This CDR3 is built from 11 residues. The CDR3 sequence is CASLAGTEQYF. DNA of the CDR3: TGTGCCAGCTTGGCAGGTACCGAGCAGTACTTC.

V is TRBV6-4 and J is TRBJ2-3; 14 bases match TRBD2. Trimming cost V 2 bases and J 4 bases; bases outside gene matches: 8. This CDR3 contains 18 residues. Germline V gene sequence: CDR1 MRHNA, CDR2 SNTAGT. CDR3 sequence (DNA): TGTGCCAGCAGTGACGGGGGACTAGCGGGGGAAGGGGCAGATACGCAGTATTTT. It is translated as CASSDGGLAGEGADTQYF.

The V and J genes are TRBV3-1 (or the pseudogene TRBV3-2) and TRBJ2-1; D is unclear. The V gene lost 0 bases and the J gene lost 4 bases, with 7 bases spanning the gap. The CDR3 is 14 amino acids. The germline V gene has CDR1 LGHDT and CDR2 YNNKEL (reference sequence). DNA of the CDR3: TGTGCCAGCAGCCAAGATCTTCTATACAATGAGCAGTTCTTC. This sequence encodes CASSQDLLYNEQFF.

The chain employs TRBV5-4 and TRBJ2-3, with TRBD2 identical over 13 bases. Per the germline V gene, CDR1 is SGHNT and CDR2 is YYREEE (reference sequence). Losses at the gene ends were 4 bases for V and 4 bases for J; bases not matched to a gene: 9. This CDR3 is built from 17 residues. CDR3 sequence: CASSRLKLAGGPDTQYF. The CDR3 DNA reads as TGTGCCAGCAGCCGCCTCAAACTAGCGGGGGGGCCAGATACGCAGTATTTT.

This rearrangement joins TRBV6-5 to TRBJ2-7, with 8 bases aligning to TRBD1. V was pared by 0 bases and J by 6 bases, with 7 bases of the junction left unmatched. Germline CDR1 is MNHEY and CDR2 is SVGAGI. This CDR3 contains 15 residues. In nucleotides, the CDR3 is TGTGCCAGCAGTTACTCTAGTGGGACAGGTGGCGAGCAGTACTTC. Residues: CASSYSSGTGGEQYF.

The CDR3 spells CSVLAGASSYEQYF. DNA of the CDR3: TGCAGCGTCCTAGCGGGAGCATCCTCCTACGAGCAGTACTTC. The chain carries TRBV29-1 and TRBJ2-7, with 10 bases matching TRBD2. The junction had 5 bases not matched to a gene; V was cut back by 6 bases and J by 0 bases. This CDR3 has 14 amino acids. The germline V gene has CDR1 SQVTM and CDR2 ANQGSEA.

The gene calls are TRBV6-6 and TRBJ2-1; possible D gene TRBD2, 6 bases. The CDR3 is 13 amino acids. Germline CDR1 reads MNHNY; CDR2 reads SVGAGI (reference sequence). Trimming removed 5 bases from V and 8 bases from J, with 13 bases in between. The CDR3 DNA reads TGTGCCAGCAGTCCCTCTAGCGTCTATGAGCAGTTCTTC. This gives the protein CASSPSSVYEQFF.

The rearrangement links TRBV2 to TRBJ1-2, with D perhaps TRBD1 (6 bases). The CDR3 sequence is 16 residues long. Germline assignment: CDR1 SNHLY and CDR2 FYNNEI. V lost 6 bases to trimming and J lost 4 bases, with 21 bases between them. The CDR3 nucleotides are TGTGCCAGCAGCATCGATAGGGGAGGGGACATCTATGGCTACACCTTC. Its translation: CASSIDRGGDIYGYTF.

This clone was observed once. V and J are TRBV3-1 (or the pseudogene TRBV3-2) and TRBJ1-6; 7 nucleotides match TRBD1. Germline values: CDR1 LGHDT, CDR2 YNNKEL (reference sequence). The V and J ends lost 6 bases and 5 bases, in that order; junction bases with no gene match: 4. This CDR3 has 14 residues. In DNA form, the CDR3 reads TGTGCCAGCAGTCCAGGGACAGATAATTCACCCCTCCACTTT. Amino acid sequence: CASSPGTDNSPLHF.

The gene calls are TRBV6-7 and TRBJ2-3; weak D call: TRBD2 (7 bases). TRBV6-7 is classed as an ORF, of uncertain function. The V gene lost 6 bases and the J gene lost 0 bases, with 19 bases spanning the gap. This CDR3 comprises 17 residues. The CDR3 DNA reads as TGTGCCAGCAGCCCAACCCGCGGGGGCTTTAGCACAGATACGCAGTATTTT. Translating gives CASSPTRGGFSTDTQYF.

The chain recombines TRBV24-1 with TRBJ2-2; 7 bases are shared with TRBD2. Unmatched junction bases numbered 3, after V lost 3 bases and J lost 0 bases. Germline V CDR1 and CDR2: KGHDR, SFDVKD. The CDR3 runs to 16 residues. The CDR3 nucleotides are TGTGCCACCAGTGATAGGGGACTAACGAACACCGGGGAGCTGTTTTTT. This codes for CATSDRGLTNTGELFF.

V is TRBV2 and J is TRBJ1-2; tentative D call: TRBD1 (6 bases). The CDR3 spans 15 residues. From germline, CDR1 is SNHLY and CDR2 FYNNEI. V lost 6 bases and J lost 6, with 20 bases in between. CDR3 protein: CASRRARTVIDGYTF. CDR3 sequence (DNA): TGTGCCAGCAGGCGAGCAAGGACAGTCATAGATGGCTACACCTTC. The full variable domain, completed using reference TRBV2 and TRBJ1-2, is EPEVTQTPSHQVTQMGQEVILRCVPISNHLYFYWYRQILGQKVEFLVSFYNNEISEKSEIFDDQFSVERPDGSNFTLKIRSTKLEDSAMYFCASRRARTVIDGYTFGSGTRLTVV.

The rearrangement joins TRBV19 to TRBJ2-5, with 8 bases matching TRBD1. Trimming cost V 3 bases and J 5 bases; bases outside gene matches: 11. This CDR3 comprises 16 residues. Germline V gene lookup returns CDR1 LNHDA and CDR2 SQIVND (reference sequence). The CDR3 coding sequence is TGTGCCAGTAGTATCCATGGACAGGGAAAACCGGAGACCCAGTACTTC. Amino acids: CASSIHGQGKPETQYF. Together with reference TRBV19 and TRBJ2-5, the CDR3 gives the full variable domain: DGGITQSPKYLFRKEGQNVTLSCEQNLNHDAMYWYRQDPGQGLRLIYYSQIVNDFQKGDIAEGYSVSREKKESFPLTVTSAQKNPTAFYLCASSIHGQGKPETQYFGPGTRLLVL.

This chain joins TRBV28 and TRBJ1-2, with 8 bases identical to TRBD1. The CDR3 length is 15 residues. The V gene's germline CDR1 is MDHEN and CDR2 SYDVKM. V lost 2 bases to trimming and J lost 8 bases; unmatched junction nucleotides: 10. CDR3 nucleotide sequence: TGTGCCAGCAGTTTACTTGGCCTCACAGGGGGAGGCTACACCTTC. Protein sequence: CASSLLGLTGGGYTF.

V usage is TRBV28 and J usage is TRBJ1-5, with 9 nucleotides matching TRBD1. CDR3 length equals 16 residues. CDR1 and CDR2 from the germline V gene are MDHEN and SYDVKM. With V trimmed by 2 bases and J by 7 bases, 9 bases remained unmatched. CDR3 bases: TGTGCCAGCAGTTTACGCGACAGGGGGTCAGGACAGCCCCAGCATTTT. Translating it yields CASSLRDRGSGQPQHF.

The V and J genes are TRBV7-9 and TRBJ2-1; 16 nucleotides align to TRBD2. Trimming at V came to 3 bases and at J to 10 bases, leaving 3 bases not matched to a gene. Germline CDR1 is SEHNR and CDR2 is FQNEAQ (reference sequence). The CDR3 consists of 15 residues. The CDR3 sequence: CASSLGLAGGDEQFF. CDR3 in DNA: TGTGCCAGCAGCTTGGGACTAGCGGGAGGGGACGAGCAGTTCTTC.